Listed below are T cell receptor beta chains from one sample, sequenced in a study of blood T cell repertoires in COVID-19. Some clones are missing from TCRdb's copy, which holds only in-frame ones; the method was immunoSEQ multiplex PCR. The sample consists of 130,000 to 150,000 clones, 70% to 85% of them appearing once. Sequencing was performed on peripheral blood. The source of these receptors is an elderly woman in a cohort sampled during active or convalescent COVID-19. The CDR3 runs from the conserved cysteine through the conserved F or W. D genes are given only for firm matches. Rows may omit the clone size; those that give it use once, few, many or a size class.

d_gene,v_gene,j_gene,abundance,CDR3aa,CDR3nt
.,TRBV19,TRBJ1-4,.,CASSFIRDANEKLFF,TGTGCCAGTAGTTTCATCAGGGATGCTAATGAAAAACTGTTTTTT
TRBD2,TRBV5-1,TRBJ2-1,.,CASSVGEGFYNEQFF,TGCGCCAGCAGCGTGGGGGAGGGCTTCTACAATGAGCAGTTCTTC
.,TRBV18,TRBJ2-2,.,CASSPDRLNTGELFF,TGTGCCAGCTCACCCGACAGGCTGAACACCGGGGAGCTGTTTTTT
.,TRBV15,TRBJ1-4,.,CATSRDNGRVFF,TGTGCCACCAGCAGAGATAACGGCAGGGTCTTTTTT
.,TRBV7-2,TRBJ1-3,.,CASSSTGTTRVGNTIYF,TGTGCCAGCAGCTCAACCGGGACGACTAGGGTCGGGAACACCATATATTTT
.,TRBV7-9,TRBJ1-4,.,CASSLGLGANEKLFF,TGTGCCAGCAGCTTAGGACTAGGGGCCAATGAAAAACTGTTTTTT
.,TRBV18,TRBJ1-1,.,CASSPPWPGNTEAFF,TGTGCCAGCTCACCACCGTGGCCAGGGAACACTGAAGCTTTCTTT
.,TRBV4-2,TRBJ1-6,.,CASSPGISPLHF,TGTGCCAGCAGCCCCGGGATTTCACCCCTCCACTTT
TRBD1,TRBV28,TRBJ2-5,.,CASSFSPTGGGKTQYF,TGTGCCAGCAGTTTCAGTCCGACAGGGGGCGGTAAGACCCAGTACTTC
TRBD1,TRBV27,TRBJ2-1,.,CASSRTPGGVPYNEQFF,TGTGCCAGCAGTCGAACCCCAGGGGGTGTACCCTACAATGAGCAGTTCTTC
TRBD1,TRBV7-8,TRBJ1-4,.,CASSGDRVREKLFF,TGTGCCAGCAGCGGGGACAGGGTCCGTGAAAAACTGTTTTTT
.,TRBV3-1/TRBV3-2,TRBJ1-4,once,CASRLAVSEKLFF,TGTGCCAGCAGGTTGGCAGTTAGCGAAAAACTGTTTTTT
.,TRBV29-1,TRBJ1-4,once,CSVEAKNREKLFF,TGCAGCGTTGAAGCTAAGAACAGGGAAAAACTGTTTTTT
.,TRBV5-5,TRBJ1-3,.,CASSPGRAGNTIYF,TGTGCCAGCAGCCCTGGCAGGGCTGGAAACACCATATATTTT
TRBD1,TRBV6-6,TRBJ1-3,.,CASSTRDRASGNTIYF,TGTGCCAGCAGTACCAGAGACAGGGCGTCTGGAAACACCATATATTTT
TRBD2,TRBV3-1/TRBV3-2,TRBJ2-7,.,CASSQEGGYEQYF,TGTGCCAGCAGCCAAGAGGGGGGGTACGAGCAGTACTTC
.,TRBV27,TRBJ1-2,.,CASSFGSGDGYTF,TGTGCCAGCAGTTTTGGCTCAGGGGATGGCTACACCTTC
.,TRBV19,TRBJ2-7,.,CASSMVDYEQYF,TGTGCCAGTAGTATGGTAGACTACGAGCAGTACTTC
TRBD1,TRBV2,TRBJ1-3,.,CASSAGTAGGNTIYF,TGTGCCAGCAGTGCCGGGACAGCTGGTGGAAACACCATATATTTT
TRBD2,TRBV11-3,TRBJ2-1,.,CASSRTSGGRGEQFF,TGTGCCAGCAGCAGGACTAGCGGGGGCCGGGGGGAGCAGTTCTTC
TRBD1,TRBV4-1,TRBJ2-3,.,CASSPPGQGADTQYF,TGCGCCAGCAGCCCACCGGGACAGGGGGCAGATACGCAGTATTTT
.,TRBV4-1,TRBJ1-5,.,CASSQVGGEQPQHF,TGCGCCAGCAGCCAAGTGGGAGGGGAGCAGCCCCAGCATTTT
TRBD2,TRBV24-1,TRBJ2-2,.,CATHGEGSGELFF,TGTGCCACCCACGGGGAGGGTTCTGGGGAGCTGTTTTTT
.,TRBV25-1,TRBJ1-3,.,CASSTGLSSGNTIYF,TGTGCCAGCAGTACAGGCCTGAGCTCTGGAAACACCATATATTTT
.,TRBV6-1,TRBJ1-2,.,CASSEGAGIGGYTF,TGTGCCAGCAGTGAAGGGGCAGGGATCGGCGGCTACACCTTC
.,TRBV12-3/TRBV12-4,TRBJ1-3,.,CASSLSGEDTIYF,TGTGCCAGCAGTTTGAGTGGGGAGGACACCATATATTTT
TRBD1,TRBV5-4,TRBJ2-3,.,CASSSGQGFTDTQYF,TGTGCCAGCAGCTCGGGACAGGGGTTCACAGATACGCAGTATTTT
.,TRBV5-1,TRBJ1-6,.,CASSLNSGLDSPLHF,TGCGCCAGCAGCTTGAATTCAGGGCTCGATTCACCCCTCCACTTT
.,TRBV28,TRBJ1-1,.,CASSWEGNSRGTEAFF,TGTGCCAGCAGTTGGGAGGGGAACTCAAGGGGCACTGAAGCTTTCTTT
.,TRBV4-2,TRBJ1-5,.,CASSPKDMGSANQPQHF,TGTGCCAGCAGCCCGAAAGACATGGGTTCGGCCAATCAGCCCCAGCATTTT
.,TRBV19,TRBJ2-6,.,CASSIFTGTGANVLTF,TGTGCCAGTAGTATATTCACAGGGACTGGGGCCAACGTCCTGACTTTC
.,TRBV6-6,TRBJ1-1,.,CASSYSRRGSNTEAFF,TGTGCCAGCAGTTACTCGCGAAGGGGCTCAAACACTGAAGCTTTCTTT
TRBD1,TRBV19,TRBJ1-1,.,CASSIDHSGEQGDTEAFF,TGTGCCAGTAGTATAGATCATTCGGGGGAACAGGGGGACACTGAAGCTTTCTTT
.,TRBV18,TRBJ1-5,few,CASTLTGGNQPQHF,TGTGCCAGCACCCTGACAGGAGGCAATCAGCCCCAGCATTTT
.,TRBV6-4,TRBJ1-2,many,CASSDQGIGYTF,TGTGCCAGCAGTGACCAGGGGATCGGCTACACCTTC
TRBD1,TRBV2,TRBJ1-6,.,CASNRQGGNSPLHF,TGTGCCAGCAACCGACAGGGGGGAAATTCACCCCTCCACTTT
TRBD2,TRBV7-2,TRBJ2-7,once,CASSPSVRVAGGSSYEQYF,TGTGCCAGCAGCCCCAGCGTGCGAGTAGCGGGGGGGAGCTCCTACGAGCAGTACTTC
TRBD1,TRBV3-1/TRBV3-2,TRBJ1-2,.,CASSQEGQGYGYTF,TGTGCCAGCAGCCAAGAGGGACAGGGGTATGGCTACACCTTC
.,TRBV28,TRBJ1-5,once,CASSLPPQGRQPQHF,TGTGCCAGCAGTTTACCGCCCCAGGGGCGTCAGCCCCAGCATTTT
.,TRBV5-5,TRBJ2-5,few,CASSLLQTDSQETQYF,TGTGCCAGCAGCTTGTTACAGACCGATTCCCAAGAGACCCAGTACTTC
TRBD1,TRBV30,TRBJ1-1,once,CAWTTGGTEAFF,TGTGCCTGGACCACAGGGGGCACTGAAGCTTTCTTT
TRBD1,TRBV13,TRBJ1-6,once,CASSLGDRANSPLHF,TGTGCCAGCAGCTTGGGCGACAGGGCTAATTCACCCCTCCACTTT
.,TRBV5-1,TRBJ1-1,.,CASSFADRYTEAFF,TGCGCCAGCAGCTTCGCGGACAGATACACTGAAGCTTTCTTT
.,TRBV20-1,TRBJ2-1,.,CSASPSTYNEQFF,TGCAGTGCTAGTCCTAGCACATACAATGAGCAGTTCTTC
.,TRBV19,TRBJ1-6,.,CASSISYNSPLHF,TGTGCCAGTAGTATTAGTTATAATTCACCCCTCCACTTT
.,TRBV3-1/TRBV3-2,TRBJ1-6,.,CASSQVWGSNSPLHF,TGTGCCAGCAGCCAAGTATGGGGCAGTAATTCACCCCTCCACTTT
TRBD1,TRBV7-9,TRBJ2-7,few,CASSWDRGWYEQYF,TGTGCCAGCAGCTGGGACAGGGGGTGGTACGAGCAGTACTTC
.,TRBV3-1/TRBV3-2,TRBJ2-1,.,CASSQAGPALF,TGTGCCAGCAGCCAAGCGGGTCCGGCGCTCTTC
.,TRBV29-1,TRBJ1-2,.,CSVEDVSGLGGYTF,TGCAGCGTTGAAGATGTGTCAGGCCTGGGCGGCTACACCTTC
TRBD2,TRBV5-1,TRBJ2-1,.,CASSLVAGGSEQFF,TGCGCCAGCAGCTTGGTAGCGGGGGGGAGCGAGCAGTTCTTC
TRBD1,TRBV7-8,TRBJ1-2,.,CASSLPGGFGYGYTF,TGTGCCAGCAGCTTGCCAGGGGGCTTCGGCTATGGCTACACCTTC
TRBD2,TRBV5-8,TRBJ2-1,.,CASTRAGATYNEQFF,TGTGCCAGCACCCGAGCGGGGGCAACATACAATGAGCAGTTCTTC
.,TRBV5-6,TRBJ1-5,.,CASSDTASNQPQHF,TGTGCCAGCAGCGATACAGCTAGCAATCAGCCCCAGCATTTT
TRBD2,TRBV7-6,TRBJ2-1,.,CASSLILAGGNNEQFF,TGTGCCAGCAGCTTAATACTAGCGGGGGGTAACAATGAGCAGTTCTTC
TRBD2,TRBV7-8,TRBJ2-4,.,CASSLVAGVSKNIQYF,TGTGCCAGCAGCTTAGTAGCGGGGGTTTCCAAAAACATTCAGTACTTC
TRBD1,TRBV20-1,TRBJ1-1,.,CSARTGGRAFF,TGCAGTGCCCGGACAGGAGGAAGAGCTTTCTTT
TRBD1,TRBV5-1,TRBJ2-3,.,CASSLQGVTDTQYF,TGCGCCAGCAGCCTACAGGGGGTCACAGATACGCAGTATTTT
TRBD1,TRBV7-9,TRBJ1-6,.,CASSLGQGADSPLHF,TGTGCCAGCAGCTTAGGACAGGGGGCTGATTCACCCCTCCACTTT
.,TRBV9,TRBJ2-5,.,CASSAGLEGGTQYF,TGTGCCAGCAGCGCCGGACTAGAAGGGGGGACCCAGTACTTC